What follows are 27 T cell receptor beta chains derived from one specimen sequenced in a study of T cells expressing NK-cell markers. No DNA is given; TCRdb re-called the 5' RACE reads and lists each CDR3 protein once. The sample features 400,000 or so distinct CDR3 sequences, with about 10% in its top ten. Input material: blood T cells: a sorted CD56 or NKG2C T cell subset, CD4+ or CD8+ T cells, or bulk PBMC T cells (not recorded which). These receptors came from a woman aged 45-65 years in good health.

The V and J genes are TRBV12-3 or TRBV12-4 and TRBJ2-1; the TRBD1 assignment by TCRdb is unverifiable without DNA. This CDR3 is built from 15 residues. CDR3 loop: CASSKTGTRYNEQFF.

The chain couples TRBV12-3 or TRBV12-4 to TRBJ2-7; TCRdb's D gene call, TRBD2, goes unchecked for lack of DNA. This CDR3 has 14 residues. The chain's CDR3 is CASKIAGASYEQYF.

The CDR3 sequence: CSARPSGRAFNEQFF. The V call is TRBV20-1, the J call TRBJ2-1. Per germline, CDR1 DFQATT and CDR2 SNEGSKA (reference sequence). The CDR3 is 15 amino acids.

The rearrangement uses TRBV12-3 or TRBV12-4 and TRBJ2-7; absent DNA, TCRdb's TRBD2 call cannot be checked. The CDR3 is 13 amino acids. The CDR3 here is CASSLRREGEQYF.

The J gene is TRBJ2-3, the V gene TRBV11-3; the TRBD1 assignment by TCRdb is unverifiable without DNA. The CDR3 runs 16 residues. Per germline, CDR1 SGHNT and CDR2 YENEEA. CDR3 sequence reads: CASSLAGGGDTDTQYF.

The chain recombines TRBV5-1 with TRBJ2-1. Germline V gene data show CDR1 as SGHRS and CDR2 as YFSETQ. The CDR3 sequence is 13 residues long. CDR3 sequence: CASSPRGPNEQFF.

The chain is built from TRBV11-3 and TRBJ2-1. CDR3 length: 13 residues. Germline values: CDR1 SGHNT, CDR2 YENEEA. The CDR3: CASSSVLWNEQFF.

This rearrangement joins TRBV11-2 to TRBJ1-1. Germline assignment: CDR1 SGHAT and CDR2 FQNNGV. The CDR3 consists of 14 residues. The chain's CDR3 is CASSQRGKVTEAFF.

This chain links TRBV25-1 with TRBJ2-2; TCRdb selects TRBD2, and the lack of DNA leaves this call unchecked. This CDR3 spans 15 amino acids. Germline CDR1 MGHDK, CDR2 SYGVNS. CDR3 in amino acids: CASSTGGVNTGELFF.

The chain carries TRBV20-1 and TRBJ2-7; checking the TCRdb D call of TRBD2 is not possible without DNA. The CDR3 runs to 13 residues. Germline assignment: CDR1 DFQATT and CDR2 SNEGSKA (reference sequence). CDR3 region: CSAHSGRADEQYF.

The chain is built from TRBV25-1 and TRBJ1-2. The CDR3 runs to 12 residues. Germline V gives CDR1 MGHDK, CDR2 SYGVNS. Here the CDR3 reads CASSSGLGGYTF.

The rearrangement joins TRBV5-1 to TRBJ2-3; TCRdb selects TRBD2, and the lack of DNA leaves this call unchecked. Germline CDR1 is SGHRS and CDR2 is YFSETQ. CDR3 length equals 16 residues. The chain's CDR3 is CASSLLVVTSTDTQYF.

This chain joins TRBV5-1 and TRBJ1-2. The germline gives CDR1 SGHRS, CDR2 YFSETQ. The CDR3 extends over 13 amino acids. The CDR3 reads CASSFDGKSGYTF.

The chain couples TRBV11-2 to TRBJ1-3. The CDR3 totals 14 residues. In germline, CDR1 is SGHAT, CDR2 FQNNGV. The CDR3 loop reads CASSSRLTGNTIYF.

The rearrangement uses TRBV11-3 and TRBJ2-7; the D gene TCRdb calls, TRBD1, cannot be checked with no DNA. This CDR3 has 15 residues. CDR1 is SGHNT, CDR2 YENEEA, per germline. The CDR3 sequence is CASSLDRPESYEQYF.

The chain employs TRBV6-5 and TRBJ2-5; TCRdb returns TRBD2, unconfirmable since there is no DNA. Germline CDR1 reads MNHEY; CDR2 reads SVGAGI. The CDR3 is 16 amino acids. CDR3 residues: CASSYARELAGGNQYF.

The chain carries TRBV12-3 or TRBV12-4 and TRBJ2-6; TCRdb picks TRBD1, but there is no DNA to check that call. CDR3 length: 17 residues. The CDR3 here is CASSPRTGSSGANVLTF.

This rearrangement joins TRBV5-1 to TRBJ1-6; TCRdb outputs TRBD1, but without DNA this stays unchecked. The CDR3 runs 16 residues. Germline loops: CDR1 SGHRS, CDR2 YFSETQ. The CDR3 loop reads CASSFFSPGQGSPLHF.

The rearrangement joins TRBV29-1 to TRBJ2-1; the TRBD2 assignment by TCRdb is unverifiable without DNA. CDR1 is SQVTM, CDR2 ANQGSEA, per germline. The CDR3 loop spans 13 amino acids. The chain's CDR3 is CSVSAGSLYEQFF.

The chain carries TRBV5-1 and TRBJ2-2. Germline V gene lookup returns CDR1 SGHRS and CDR2 YFSETQ. The CDR3 is made up of 14 amino acids. The CDR3 spells CASSQQAITGELFF.

The rearrangement joins TRBV5-1 to TRBJ1-3; TCRdb names TRBD1, which stays unverified in the absence of DNA. The CDR3 loop spans 15 amino acids. From germline, CDR1 is SGHRS and CDR2 YFSETQ. This chain's CDR3 is CASSLEGGSGNTIYF.

This chain links TRBV29-1 with TRBJ2-1; without DNA, the TCRdb call of TRBD1 cannot be checked. CDR1 is SQVTM and CDR2 is ANQGSEA in the germline V gene. The CDR3 length is 13 residues. The CDR3 reads CSGRDNSYNEQFF.

The chain recombines TRBV18 with TRBJ1-2. Per the germline V gene, CDR1 is KGHSH and CDR2 is LQKENI. This CDR3 comprises 15 residues. CDR3: CASSPPMGSNYGYTF. Complete variable domain (other parts from reference TRBV18 and TRBJ1-2): NAGVMQNPRHLVRRRGQEARLRCSPMKGHSHVYWYRQLPEEGLKFMVYLQKENIIDESGMPKERFSAEFPKEGPSILRIQQVVRGDSAAYFCASSPPMGSNYGYTFGSGTRLTVV.

The V and J genes are TRBV2 and TRBJ2-7. This CDR3 spans 13 amino acids. The V gene's germline CDR1 is SNHLY and CDR2 FYNNEI. This chain's CDR3 is CASSPFSSYEQYF.

The V and J genes are TRBV7-2 and TRBJ2-7. Germline V lookup: CDR1 SGHTA, CDR2 FQGNSA. The CDR3 loop spans 12 amino acids. CDR3: CASSFLSYEQYF.

The chain employs TRBV29-1 and TRBJ1-2; TCRdb reports TRBD1, a call that lacks DNA to check it against. CDR3 length: 12 amino acids. The V gene's germline CDR1 is SQVTM and CDR2 ANQGSEA. The CDR3 reads CSGWTGIGGYTF. The variable domain in full, completed from reference TRBV29-1 and TRBJ1-2, reads SAVISQKPSRDICQRGTSLTIQCQVDSQVTMMFWYRQQPGQSLTLIATANQGSEATYESGFVIDKFPISRPNLTFSTLTVSNMSPEDSSIYLCSGWTGIGGYTFGSGTRLTVV.

This chain uses TRBV12-3 or TRBV12-4 with TRBJ2-5; checking the TCRdb D call of TRBD2 is not possible without DNA. The length of the CDR3 is 16 residues. The CDR3 here is CASSLASGRFQETQYF.